A selection of T cell receptor beta chains follows, all from one sample in a study of blood T cell repertoires in COVID-19. Sequenced by immunoSEQ multiplex PCR; TCRdb stores in-frame clones only, minus some. The data hold around 150,000 clones, with approximately 89% observed a single time. Sequences were obtained from peripheral blood. The origin of the receptors is a man aged 55 to 70 with active or convalescent COVID-19. CDR3s include the opening cysteine and the closing phenylalanine or tryptophan. A D gene is named only where the DNA matches it firmly. The listing skips clone size in some rows; elsewhere it reads once, few, many or a size class.

>TRBV5-1|-|-|TRBJ1-5
CASSLAPDQPQHF
TGCGCCAGCAGCTTGGCTCCGGATCAGCCCCAGCATTTT
>TRBV9|TRBD2|-|TRBJ2-7
CASSASSGRSSYEQYF
TGTGCCAGCAGCGCCTCTAGCGGGAGAAGCTCCTACGAGCAGTACTTC
>TRBV6-2/TRBV6-3|TRBD2|-|TRBJ2-2
CASSRGLAGGRTGELFF
TGTGCCAGCAGTAGGGGACTAGCGGGAGGTCGGACCGGGGAGCTGTTTTTT
>TRBV19|-|-|TRBJ2-6
CASSIEAGTGANVLTF
TGTGCCAGTAGTATAGAGGCAGGGACTGGGGCCAACGTCCTGACTTTC
>TRBV27|TRBD1|-|TRBJ1-5
CASSSGTGGNQPQHF
TGTGCCAGCAGTTCCGGGACAGGGGGGAATCAGCCCCAGCATTTT
>TRBV28|-|-|TRBJ2-7
CASSLGLAYEQYF
TGTGCCAGCAGTTTAGGCCTAGCCTACGAGCAGTACTTC
>TRBV19|-|-|TRBJ2-1
CASSILAVRRDSPLGDEQFF
TGTGCCAGTAGTATTCTGGCGGTGAGGCGGGACTCCCCTCTAGGGGATGAGCAGTTCTTC
>TRBV7-7|TRBD2|-|TRBJ2-2
CASSLAGQTNTGELFF
TGTGCTAGCAGCTTAGCGGGCCAGACGAACACCGGGGAGCTGTTTTTT
>TRBV19|TRBD1|-|TRBJ1-1
CASSIGTGPLNTEAFF
TGTGCCAGTAGTATCGGGACAGGACCATTGAACACTGAAGCTTTCTTT
>TRBV10-1|TRBD2|-|TRBJ2-7
CASSESASGDHEQYF
TGCGCCAGCAGTGAGTCGGCTAGCGGAGATCACGAGCAGTACTTC
>TRBV7-9|-|-|TRBJ1-2
CASSLPGGGGTF
TGTGCCAGCAGCCTCCCCGGGGGGGGTGGCACCTTC
>TRBV27|-|-|TRBJ1-1
CASSLLSGTEAFF
TGTGCCAGCAGTTTACTTTCAGGGACTGAAGCTTTCTTT
>TRBV9|TRBD1|-|TRBJ2-7
CASSVGGTGAYEQYF
TGTGCCAGCAGCGTAGGAGGGACAGGGGCCTACGAGCAGTACTTC
>TRBV10-1|TRBD1|few|TRBJ2-7
CASSETRDRGYEQYF
TGCGCCAGCAGTGAGACCCGGGACAGGGGCTACGAGCAGTACTTC
>TRBV7-6|TRBD2|once|TRBJ2-5
CASSLATSGRPQETQYF
TGTGCCAGCAGCTTAGCGACTAGCGGGAGACCCCAAGAGACCCAGTACTTC
>TRBV29-1|-|once|TRBJ1-2
CSVGGEVGRNYGYTF
TGCAGCGTAGGGGGGGAAGTGGGAAGAAACTATGGCTACACCTTC
>TRBV19|TRBD1|-|TRBJ1-6
CASSIVKGAGSPLHF
TGTGCCAGTAGTATAGTGAAGGGGGCAGGTTCACCCCTCCACTTT